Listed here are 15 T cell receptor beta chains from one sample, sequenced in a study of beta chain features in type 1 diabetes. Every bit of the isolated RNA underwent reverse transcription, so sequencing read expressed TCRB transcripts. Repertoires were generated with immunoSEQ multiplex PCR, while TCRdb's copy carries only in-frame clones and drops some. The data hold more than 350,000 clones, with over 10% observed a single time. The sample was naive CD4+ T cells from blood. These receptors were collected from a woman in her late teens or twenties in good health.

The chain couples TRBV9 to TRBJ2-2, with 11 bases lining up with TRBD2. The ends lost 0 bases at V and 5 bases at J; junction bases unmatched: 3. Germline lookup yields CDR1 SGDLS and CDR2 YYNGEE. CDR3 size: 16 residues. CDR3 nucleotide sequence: TGTGCCAGCAGCGTAGCTACTAGCGGGAGAACCGGGGAGCTGTTTTTT. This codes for CASSVATSGRTGELFF.

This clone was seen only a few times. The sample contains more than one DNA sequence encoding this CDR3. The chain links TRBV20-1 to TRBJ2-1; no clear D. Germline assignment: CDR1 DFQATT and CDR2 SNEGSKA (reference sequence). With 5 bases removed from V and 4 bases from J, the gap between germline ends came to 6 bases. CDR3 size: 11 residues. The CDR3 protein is CSAPDYNEQFF. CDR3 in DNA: TGCAGTGCTCCGGATTACAATGAGCAGTTCTTC.

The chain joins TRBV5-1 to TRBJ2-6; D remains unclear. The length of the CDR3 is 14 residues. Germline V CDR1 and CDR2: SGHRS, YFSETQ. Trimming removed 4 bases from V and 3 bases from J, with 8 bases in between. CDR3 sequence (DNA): TGCGCCAGCAGCCAGGACGGTGGGGCCAACGTCCTGACTTTC. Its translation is CASSQDGGANVLTF.

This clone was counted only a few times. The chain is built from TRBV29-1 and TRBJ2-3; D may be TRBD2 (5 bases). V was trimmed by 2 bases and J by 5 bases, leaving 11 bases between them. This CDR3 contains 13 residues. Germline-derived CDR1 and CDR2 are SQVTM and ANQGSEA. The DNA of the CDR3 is TGCAGCGTTGAACGCCGGGGAAGAGATACGCAGTATTTT. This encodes CSVERRGRDTQYF.

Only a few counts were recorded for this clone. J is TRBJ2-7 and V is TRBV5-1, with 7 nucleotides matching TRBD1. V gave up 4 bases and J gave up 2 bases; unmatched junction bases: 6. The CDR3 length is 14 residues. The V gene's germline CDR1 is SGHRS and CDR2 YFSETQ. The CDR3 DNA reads TGCGCCAGCAGCCCCGGGACAGCTACCTACGAGCAGTACTTC. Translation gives CASSPGTATYEQYF.

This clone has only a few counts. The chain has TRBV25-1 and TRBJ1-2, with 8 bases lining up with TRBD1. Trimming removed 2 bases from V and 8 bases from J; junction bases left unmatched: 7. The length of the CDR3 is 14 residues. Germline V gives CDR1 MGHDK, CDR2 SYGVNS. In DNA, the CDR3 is TGTGCCAGCAGTGAAACCAGGGGGCGGAAAGGCTACACCTTC. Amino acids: CASSETRGRKGYTF.

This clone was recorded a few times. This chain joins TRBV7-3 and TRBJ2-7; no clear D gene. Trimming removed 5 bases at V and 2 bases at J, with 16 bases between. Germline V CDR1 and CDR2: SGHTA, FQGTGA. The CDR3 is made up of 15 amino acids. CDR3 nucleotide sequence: TGTGCCAGCAGCCCTGGGCGAGCCCTCCCCTACGAGCAGTACTTC. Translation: CASSPGRALPYEQYF. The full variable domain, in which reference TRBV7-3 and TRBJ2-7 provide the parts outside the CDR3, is GAGVSQTPSNKVTEKGKYVELRCDPISGHTALYWYRQSLGQGPEFLIYFQGTGAADDSGLPNDRFFAVRPEGSVSTLKIQRTERGDSAVYLCASSPGRALPYEQYFGPGTRLTVT.

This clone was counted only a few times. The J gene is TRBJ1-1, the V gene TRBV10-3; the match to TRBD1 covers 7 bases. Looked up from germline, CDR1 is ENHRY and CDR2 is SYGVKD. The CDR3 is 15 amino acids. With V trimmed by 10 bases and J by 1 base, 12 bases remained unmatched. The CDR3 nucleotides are TGTGCCACCTCGCAGTCGGACAGGCCGAACACTGAAGCTTTCTTT. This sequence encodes CATSQSDRPNTEAFF.

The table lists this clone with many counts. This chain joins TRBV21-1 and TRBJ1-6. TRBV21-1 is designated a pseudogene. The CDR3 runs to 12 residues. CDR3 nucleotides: TGTGCCAGCGTTGGTTTTAATTCACCCCTCCACTTT. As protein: CASVGFNSPLHF.

CDR3 amino acids: CASKGQGLQETQYF. DNA of the CDR3: TGCGCCAGCAAGGGACAGGGACTCCAAGAGACCCAGTACTTC. The chain joins TRBV5-1 to TRBJ2-5, with 9 bases identical to TRBD1. The germline CDR1 and CDR2 sequences are SGHRS and YFSETQ. The CDR3 is 14 amino acids. Losses at the gene ends were 6 bases for V and 1 base for J; bases not matched to a gene: 4. The full variable domain, rest sourced from reference TRBV5-1 and TRBJ2-5, is KAGVTQTPRYLIKTRGQQVTLSCSPISGHRSVSWYQQTPGQGLQFLFEYFSETQRNKGNFPGRFSGRQFSNSRSEMNVSTLELGDSALYLCASKGQGLQETQYFGPGTRLLVL.

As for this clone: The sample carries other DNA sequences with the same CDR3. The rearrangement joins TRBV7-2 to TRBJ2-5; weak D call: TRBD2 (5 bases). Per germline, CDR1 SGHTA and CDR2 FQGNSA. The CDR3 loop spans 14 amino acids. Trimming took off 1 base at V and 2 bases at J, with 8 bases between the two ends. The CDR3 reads CASSLGGGQETQYF. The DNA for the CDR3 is TGTGCCAGCAGCTTAGGAGGAGGACAAGAGACCCAGTACTTC. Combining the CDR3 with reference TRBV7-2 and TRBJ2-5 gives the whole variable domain GAGVSQSPSNKVTEKGKDVELRCDPISGHTALYWYRQSLGQGLEFLIYFQGNSAPDKSGLPSDRFSAERTGGSVSTLTIQRTQQEDSAVYLCASSLGGGQETQYFGPGTRLLVL.

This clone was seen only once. CDR3 coding DNA: TGTGCCATCCCCCTTTCAGACGGCGGCGCCTACAATGAGCAGTTCTTC. Protein: CAIPLSDGGAYNEQFF. The J gene is TRBJ2-1, the V gene TRBV27; no clear D gene. V was pared by 10 bases and J by 2 bases, with 21 bases between. The CDR3 spans 16 residues. CDR1 and CDR2 (germline): MNHEY, SMNVEV (reference sequence).

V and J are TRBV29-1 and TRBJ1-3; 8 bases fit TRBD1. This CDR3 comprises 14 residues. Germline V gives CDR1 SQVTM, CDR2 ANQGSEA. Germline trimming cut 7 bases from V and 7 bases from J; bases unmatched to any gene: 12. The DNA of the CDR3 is TGCAGCGCCACCGGACAGGGAGAGTGGAACACCATATATTTT. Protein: CSATGQGEWNTIYF.

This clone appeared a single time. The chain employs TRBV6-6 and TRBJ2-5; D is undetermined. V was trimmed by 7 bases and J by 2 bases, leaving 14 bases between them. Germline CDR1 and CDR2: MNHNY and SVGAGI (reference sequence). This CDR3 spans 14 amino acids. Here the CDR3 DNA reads TGTGCCAGCAAATCGGAGCTCCCTCAAGAGACCCAGTACTTC. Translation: CASKSELPQETQYF.

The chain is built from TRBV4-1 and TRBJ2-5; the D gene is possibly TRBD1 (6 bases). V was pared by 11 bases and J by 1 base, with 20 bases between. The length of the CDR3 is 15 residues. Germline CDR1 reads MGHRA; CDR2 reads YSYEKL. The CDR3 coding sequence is TGCGCCTCTAACCAAAGAAGGGGGTCCCAAGAGACCCAGTACTTC. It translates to CASNQRRGSQETQYF.